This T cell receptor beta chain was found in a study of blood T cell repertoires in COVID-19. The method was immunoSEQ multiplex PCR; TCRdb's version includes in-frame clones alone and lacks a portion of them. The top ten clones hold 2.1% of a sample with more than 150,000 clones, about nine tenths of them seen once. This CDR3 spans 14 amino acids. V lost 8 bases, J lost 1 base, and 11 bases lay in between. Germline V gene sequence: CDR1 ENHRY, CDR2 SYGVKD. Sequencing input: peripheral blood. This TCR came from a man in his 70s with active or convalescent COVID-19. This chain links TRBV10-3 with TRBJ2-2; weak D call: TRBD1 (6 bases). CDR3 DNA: TGTGCCATCTCTTCGGGACAGAACACCGGGGAGCTGTTTTTT. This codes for CAISSGQNTGELFF.